This T cell receptor beta chain was found in a study of blood T cell repertoires in COVID-19. Sequencing was performed with immunoSEQ multiplex PCR; in TCRdb, only in-frame clones are kept and a portion is missing. The sample has under 300,000 clones, about 80% seen once. The CDR3 has 12 amino acids. V shed 9 bases and J shed 4 bases, with 13 bases lying between them. Per the germline V gene, CDR1 is SGDLS and CDR2 is YYNGEE. The chain joins TRBV9 to TRBJ1-2, with D perhaps matching TRBD1 (5 bases). The sequence derives from a man between 25 and 39 years old who had recovered from COVID-19. The specimen was peripheral blood. The DNA for the CDR3 is TGTGCCACCTCTGGGGGAGGCTATGGCTACACCTTC. Translation: CATSGGGYGYTF.